This TCR beta chain was captured in a study of CXCR3-negative and CXCR3-positive naive CD8 T cells. Study background: Libraries each contributed about 1.5 +/- 0.3 million TRB reads, for roughly 140 million in total. Points from the study as a whole: Memory CD8+ cells showed much lower diversity, while both naive subsets were comparably high.

About this clonotype: The antigen remains unidentified.

The method, 5' RACE with UMI labels, was used to prepare the TRB cDNA libraries. Each CDR3 protein gets one entry in TCRdb, which reprocessed the 5' RACE reads and gives no DNA. The sample includes about 66,000 distinct CDR3 sequences. The germline gives CDR1 SQVTM, CDR2 ANQGSEA. The CDR3 is 13 residues long. The sequenced sample was naive CXCR3- CD8+ T cells from blood. The subset: CD45RO-CCR7+CD27+CD95- naive CD8+ T cells lacking CXCR3 (TNR3-). The receptor comes from a human donor in good health. Some clones in this sample may be carry-over from other donors' samples. This chain connects TRBV29-1 to TRBJ2-7; TCRdb gives TRBD1 as the D gene, but with no DNA this cannot be confirmed. CDR3: CSVAEGQGAEQYF.